A single sample is the source of the 4 T cell receptor beta chains below, sequenced in a study of blood T cell dynamics during melanoma immunotherapy. Indicated time point: pre-treatment baseline. Libraries were prepared by immunoSEQ multiplex PCR; TCRdb keeps only in-frame clonotypes and omits some of them. The sample holds some 5,000 clones; 70% to 90% are singletons and the top ten take approximately 17%. The sample consisted of blood, taken from a patient treated with checkpoint blockade. The receptors here all came from a human donor with melanoma.

The chain uses TRBV2 and TRBJ2-1; the D is unclear. Trimming pared 7 bases from V and 0 bases from J, leaving 10 bases between. Germline lookup yields CDR1 SNHLY and CDR2 FYNNEI. There are 14 residues in the CDR3. The CDR3 spells CASTPLSSYNEQFF. The CDR3 DNA follows: TGTGCCAGCACTCCCTTGAGCTCCTACAATGAGCAGTTCTTC.

V and J are TRBV27 and TRBJ2-7; tentative D call: TRBD1 (6 bases). There are 15 residues in the CDR3. CDR1 MNHEY and CDR2 SMNVEV come from the germline V gene (reference sequence). V lost 3 bases and J 2 bases, leaving 14 bases between the germline ends. Here the CDR3 reads CASSLGQGPTYEQYF. CDR3 bases: TGTGCCAGCAGTTTGGGACAAGGTCCCACCTACGAGCAGTACTTC.

The chain links TRBV7-2 to TRBJ2-4; D remains unclear. The CDR3 totals 16 residues. Germline lookup yields CDR1 SGHTA and CDR2 FQGNSA. V lost 1 base and J 0 bases, leaving 10 bases between the germline ends. This CDR3 reads CASSLGGSGAKNIQYF. For the CDR3, the DNA is TGTGCCAGCAGCTTAGGGGGATCGGGAGCCAAAAACATTCAGTACTTC.

The CDR3 DNA is TGTGCCAGCCTCGGGACCGGGACTAGCGGTTACGAGCAGTACTTC. Its translation is CASLGTGTSGYEQYF. The chain combines TRBV27 with TRBJ2-7, with 11 bases that match TRBD2. The CDR3 has 15 residues. From germline, CDR1 is MNHEY and CDR2 SMNVEV (reference sequence). Germline trimming cut 8 bases from V and 4 bases from J; bases unmatched to any gene: 10.